Listed below are T cell receptor beta chains from one sample, sequenced in a study of cytomegalovirus exposure and HLA in healthy donors. Produced via immunoSEQ multiplex PCR; TCRdb's table is partial and in-frame only. The repertoire consists of 120,000 to 150,000 clones, with roughly a tenth occurring once and the leading ten covering approximately 1.8%. Sequencing used PBMCs. The receptors were gathered from a male donor in good health and CMV-seronegative. Both conserved end residues are part of each CDR3. A D gene is named only where the DNA matches it firmly. Clone size is stated in some rows and not others, as once, few, many or a class when expanded.

D gene	V gene	J gene	clone size	CDR3 DNA	CDR3 protein
TRBD2	TRBV6-1	TRBJ2-1	few	TGTGCCAGCGTTTCCGGGACTAGCGGTAATGAGCAGTTCTTC	CASVSGTSGNEQFF
TRBD2	TRBV7-3	TRBJ2-1	-	TGTGCCAGCAGCTTGACGACCGGACTAGCGGGAAGTGAGCAGTTCTTC	CASSLTTGLAGSEQFF
-	TRBV6-1	TRBJ2-6	few	TGTGCCAGCAGTACGACGGAGTCTGGGGCCAACGTCCTGACTTTC	CASSTTESGANVLTF
TRBD1	TRBV25-1	TRBJ1-6	few	TGTGCCAGCAGTGCCCCGACAGGGGGAAATTCACCCCTCCACTTT	CASSAPTGGNSPLHF
-	TRBV30	TRBJ2-1	-	TGTGCCTGGGAGACTAGTGGCTCCTACAATGAGCAGTTCTTC	CAWETSGSYNEQFF
-	TRBV6-5	TRBJ2-7	few	TGTGCCAGCAGTTACTCCAGTAGAGGGGGGGCAGTCGAGCAGTACTTC	CASSYSSRGGAVEQYF
-	TRBV7-9	TRBJ1-1	-	TGTGCCAGCACGGTCGGGGTACGGACTGAAGCTTTCTTT	CASTVGVRTEAFF
-	TRBV4-1	TRBJ1-3	few	TGCGCCAGCAGCCCCGTGGGCCGGGGACTACACACCATATATTTT	CASSPVGRGLHTIYF
-	TRBV7-3	TRBJ1-2	-	TGTGCCAGCAGCCCTAATCCTGGGCACTATGGCTACACCTTC	CASSPNPGHYGYTF
-	TRBV27	TRBJ2-7	-	TGTGCCAGCAGTTTTGAATTCCAGGGCCGTAGCTCCTACGAGCAGTACTTC	CASSFEFQGRSSYEQYF
-	TRBV30	TRBJ2-5	-	TGTGCCTGGACTTTGACCCAGCGGACCCAGTACTTC	CAWTLTQRTQYF
-	TRBV27	TRBJ2-2	few	TGTGCCAGCAGTTTAATGACTTTTACCGGGGAGCTGTTTTTT	CASSLMTFTGELFF
TRBD2	TRBV11-2	TRBJ2-7	once	TGTGCCAGCAGCTTAAGCGGTACTAGCGGCCTTGAGCAGTACTTC	CASSLSGTSGLEQYF
TRBD2	TRBV5-1	TRBJ2-3	-	TGCGCCAGCAGCTTGGATGGTAGACTAGCGGACTCAGGGGCAGATACGCAGTATTTT	CASSLDGRLADSGADTQYF
TRBD2	TRBV2	TRBJ2-7	-	TGTGCCAGCAGTGAGTGGGAGGGGCAGTACTTC	CASSEWEGQYF
-	TRBV9	TRBJ2-7	few	TGTGCCAGCAGGCAGCCGGGGTACGAGCAGTACTTC	CASRQPGYEQYF
-	TRBV4-2	TRBJ2-2	-	TGTGCCAGCAGCCAAGACAGGGTGGGGGAGCTGTTTTTT	CASSQDRVGELFF
TRBD1	TRBV7-3	TRBJ1-2	-	TGTGCCAGCAGCTGGAGACAGGGAACAAAGGCTGGCTACACCTTC	CASSWRQGTKAGYTF
-	TRBV6-1	TRBJ2-7	few	TGTGCCAGCAGTGAATCTAGCCGTCTTTCGGGACAGTACTTC	CASSESSRLSGQYF
-	TRBV27	TRBJ2-5	few	TGTGCCAGCAGTTTAGGTGGCGGGGGCGGGACCCAGTACTTC	CASSLGGGGGTQYF
TRBD1	TRBV27	TRBJ1-4	-	TGTGCCAGCAGTCCTACAGGGGGGTACGAAAAACTGTTTTTT	CASSPTGGYEKLFF
-	TRBV11-3	TRBJ1-1	-	TGTGCCAGCAGCCCGGGGGGTAACACTGAAGCTTTCTTT	CASSPGGNTEAFF
TRBD1	TRBV10-3	TRBJ1-3	-	TGTGCCATCAGGGGACAGGGCAACTCTGGAAACACCATATATTTT	CAIRGQGNSGNTIYF
-	TRBV10-3	TRBJ2-1	-	TGTGCCATCAGTGGACCCCGGGGTGGAAATGAGCAGTTCTTC	CAISGPRGGNEQFF
TRBD1	TRBV19	TRBJ1-5	-	TGTGCCACCGCCCGACGGACAGGGGGCCTCCATCAGCCCCAGCATTTT	CATARRTGGLHQPQHF
-	TRBV29-1	TRBJ2-2	-	TGCAGCGTTGGGCCATCGAACACCGGGGAGCTGTTTTTT	CSVGPSNTGELFF
TRBD1	TRBV7-9	TRBJ1-1	few	TGTGCCAGCAGCTTTTGGGGCAGGGGGCCTGAAGCTTTCTTT	CASSFWGRGPEAFF
-	TRBV7-8	TRBJ1-6	few	TGTGCCAGCAGCCCCGTGGGGGTTGCGGGGGGTACATATAATTCACCCCTCCACTTT	CASSPVGVAGGTYNSPLHF
-	TRBV13	TRBJ1-1	few	TGTGCCAGCAGCCTCGGGAACACTGAAGCTTTCTTT	CASSLGNTEAFF
TRBD1	TRBV19	TRBJ2-1	-	TGTGCCAGTAGTTGGACAGGGGGCGACCTTCATGAGCAGTTCTTC	CASSWTGGDLHEQFF
-	TRBV2	TRBJ1-3	few	TGTGCCAGCAGTGAACAGAGAAACACCATATATTTT	CASSEQRNTIYF
-	TRBV2	TRBJ1-1	-	TGTGCCAGCAGTGTTGGGACACCTGAAGCTTTCTTT	CASSVGTPEAFF
TRBD1	TRBV11-1	TRBJ2-1	few	TGTGCCAGCAGCTGGGCCGGGACAGGGGGTATGGATGAGCAGTTCTTC	CASSWAGTGGMDEQFF
TRBD1	TRBV28	TRBJ2-2	-	TGTGCCAGCAGTTCGTACAGGGGGCTGACCGGGGAGCTGTTTTTT	CASSSYRGLTGELFF
TRBD2	TRBV4-2	TRBJ2-7	few	TGTGCCAGCAGCCAAGAAGCGGCCGGACTAGCCAACTACGAGCAGTACTTC	CASSQEAAGLANYEQYF
TRBD2	TRBV5-1	TRBJ2-1	few	TGCGCCAGCAGCTTGGAGCGGGGGCCCTACAATGAGCAGTTCTTC	CASSLERGPYNEQFF
TRBD2	TRBV6-5	TRBJ2-7	few	TGTGCCAGCAGTTATAGGACTAGCGGGATGGTCTACGAGCAGTACTTC	CASSYRTSGMVYEQYF
-	TRBV9	TRBJ1-1	-	TGTGCCAGCAGCGTAGTAGGGGAGGTAGGGGCTGAAGCTTTCTTT	CASSVVGEVGAEAFF
-	TRBV9	TRBJ2-1	-	TGTGCCAGCAGCGTAGTAGGGGTTAATGAGCAGTTCTTC	CASSVVGVNEQFF
-	TRBV6-6	TRBJ2-7	few	TGTGCCAGCAGGCTCCGCGGCTACGAGCAGTACTTC	CASRLRGYEQYF